This T cell receptor (beta chain) is from a study of T cell clonality in common variable immunodeficiency. Study results and caveats: Reportedly, TCR beta sequences from common variable immunodeficiency showed fewer deletions and N-nucleotide insertions. CVID subjects had higher TCRbeta clonality than healthy controls, most marked in about a third. CVID patient heterogeneity limited repertoire-clinical complication correlations. CVID subjects shared fewer TCRbeta clones than healthy controls did.

Generated by immunoSEQ multiplex PCR, the TCRdb table keeps only in-frame clones and is missing some. The sample has approximately 21,000 clones, none seen only once. Germline loops: CDR1 KGHSH, CDR2 LQKENI. The CDR3 is made up of 13 amino acids. On this clone: Its antigen is unidentified. The sequenced fragment ends 3 residues before the CDR3 boundary, so the rest is inferred from the germline J gene.

Patients had low serum IgG, IgA and/or IgM and specific antibody deficiency. The sequence was obtained from a human donor with common variable immunodeficiency. The sequenced sample consisted of peripheral blood mononuclear cells. The V and J genes are TRBV18 and TRBJ1-1; 9 positions match TRBD1. The CDR3 loop reads CASSPVPDRGAFF. Partial CDR3 DNA: TGTGCCAGCTCACCGGTCCCGGACAGGGGC.